The present T cell receptor (beta chain) was sequenced within a study of OX40 agonist ivuxolimab in advanced cancers. Study background: Those enrolled were 70% to 85% male, with a mean age of approximately 60 years and ages from about 20 to 85. Study findings and constraints: Among the lowest peripheral clonal expansion occurred in 0.1-3.0 mg/kg partial responders.

As for this clone: Its antigen is currently unknown.

The method was immunoSEQ multiplex PCR; TCRdb's version includes in-frame clones alone and lacks a portion of them. The data contain over 60,000 clones, just under 95% of them singletons. Peripheral blood came from all dose cohorts at three timepoints. Per the germline V gene, CDR1 is SGDLS and CDR2 is YYNGEE. The CDR3 is 12 residues long. V shed 4 bases and J shed 2 bases, with 5 bases lying between them. Sequencing was performed on CD4+ or CD8+ T cells sorted from blood, taken in a trial of the OX40 agonist ivuxolimab. The TCR was taken from an adult with an advanced solid tumor such as melanoma, head and neck, liver or kidney cancer. This chain joins TRBV9 and TRBJ2-3; D not resolved. CDR3 protein: CASSPNTDTQYF. The CDR3 region has the DNA TGTGCCAGCAGCCCCAACACAGATACGCAGTATTTT.